The T cell receptor (beta chain) under discussion was sequenced for a study of memory CD4+ T cells and cytomegalovirus serostatus. Study-level information: Healthy Belgian adult donors included about 10 CMV-positive and 24 CMV-negative people.

Assay used: immunoSEQ multiplex PCR; TCRdb lists only in-frame clones, some missing. Among about 39,000 clones listed, around 84% were seen once. Trimming took 0 bases from V and 7 from J, leaving 10 bases between them. This CDR3 contains 14 residues. Germline V gene data show CDR1 as GTSNPN and CDR2 as SVGIG (reference sequence). The sort gate was single viable CD3+CD4+CD8-CD45RO+ cells for memory CD4+ T cells. Serostatus was set by detecting CMV pp150, pp28, p38, p52 IgG. Total CD4+ T cells were enriched by CD4 positive selection. A word on this clone: Antigen specificity is unknown.

General study findings and limits: Each of approximately 70 CMV-associated TCRbeta sequences occurred in one to five individuals.

The chain carries TRBV30 and TRBJ1-6, with D uncertain. The sequencing sample was made of memory CD4+ T cells from blood. The TCR sequence derives from an adult in good health and CMV-seronegative. The CDR3 region is CAWSVVQSNSPLHF. CDR3 sequence (DNA): TGTGCCTGGAGTGTAGTACAGTCGAATTCACCCCTCCACTTT.